What follows are 29 T cell receptor beta chains derived from one specimen sequenced in a study of blood T cell repertoires in COVID-19. The assay was immunoSEQ multiplex PCR, and TCRdb's table has in-frame clones only and misses some. Among approximately 160,000 clones, roughly 88% were seen once, and the ten largest hold about 7.8%. The sequenced sample consisted of peripheral blood. The receptor set was obtained from a woman aged 45 to 65 in a cohort sampled during active or convalescent COVID-19.

The V and J genes are TRBV7-9 and TRBJ1-2, with 8 bases that match TRBD1. Germline V CDR1 and CDR2: SEHNR, FQNEAQ (reference sequence). CDR3 length: 14 amino acids. Losses at the gene ends were 7 bases for V and 7 bases for J; bases not matched to a gene: 11. In DNA form, the CDR3 reads TGTGCCAGCAATCCACAGGGGGGGCTAGGTGGCTACACCTTC. As protein: CASNPQGGLGGYTF.

This clone was detected once. The chain employs TRBV5-1 and TRBJ1-4; weak D call: TRBD1 (5 bases). The V gene's germline CDR1 is SGHRS and CDR2 YFSETQ. Trimming left V 1 base short and J 8 bases short, with 12 bases between. The CDR3 runs to 14 residues. The CDR3 DNA reads TGCGCCAGCAGCTTGAAAGAAGGGGTCGAAAAACTGTTTTTT. Protein sequence: CASSLKEGVEKLFF.

V usage is TRBV19 and J usage is TRBJ2-5; D remains unclear. Germline loops: CDR1 LNHDA, CDR2 SQIVND (reference sequence). The CDR3 runs to 14 residues. Trimming removed 3 bases from V and 4 bases from J, with 12 bases in between. This chain's CDR3 is CASSIDHNRETQYF. The CDR3 bases are TGTGCCAGTAGTATTGATCACAACCGAGAGACCCAGTACTTC.

The genes are TRBV5-4 and TRBJ2-3; D gene unclear. Germline CDR1 and CDR2: SGHNT and YYREEE (reference sequence). Trimming stripped 0 bases from V and 5 bases from J, with 13 bases between. CDR3 length: 15 residues. CDR3 sequence: CASSLGARLGDTQYF. CDR3 DNA sequence: TGTGCCAGCAGCTTGGGGGCCCGGCTGGGAGATACGCAGTATTTT.

The chain recombines TRBV6-1 with TRBJ2-4; 7 nucleotides line up with TRBD2. The CDR3 runs 16 residues. V gave up 2 bases and J gave up 2 bases; unmatched junction bases: 6. Germline V gene lookup returns CDR1 MNHNS and CDR2 SASEGT. The CDR3: CASSEYPAGSKNIQYF. CDR3 DNA: TGTGCCAGCAGTGAATACCCAGCGGGGTCCAAAAACATTCAGTACTTC.

J is TRBJ2-7 and V is TRBV19, with 7 positions matching TRBD1. V shed 4 bases and J 4 bases; nucleotides not matched to a gene: 4. The CDR3 loop spans 13 amino acids. From germline, CDR1 is LNHDA and CDR2 SQIVND (reference sequence). Written as DNA, the CDR3 is TGTGCCAGTAGTACGGGACAGACTTACGAGCAGTACTTC. Its protein is CASSTGQTYEQYF.

This clone appeared once. The chain recombines TRBV29-1 with TRBJ2-2, with D possibly matching TRBD1 (6 bases). Deletions cut 7 bases from V and 5 bases from J, with 14 bases between. This CDR3 contains 13 residues. Germline values: CDR1 SQVTM, CDR2 ANQGSEA. CDR3: CSAKYRVTGELFF. In DNA, the CDR3 is TGCAGCGCTAAATACAGGGTAACCGGGGAGCTGTTTTTT.

The V call is TRBV10-2, the J call TRBJ2-5; D is unclear. V gave up 6 bases and J gave up 2 bases, with 7 bases separating them. In germline, CDR1 is WSHSY, CDR2 SAAADI. The CDR3 totals 12 residues. The CDR3 coding sequence is TGCGCCAGCAGCGAGACACAAGAGACCCAGTACTTC. Translated, it gives CASSETQETQYF.

The chain uses TRBV30 and TRBJ1-2, with 7 positions matching TRBD1. The CDR3 totals 14 residues. Germline V CDR1 and CDR2: GTSNPN, SVGIG (reference sequence). The trim removed 3 bases at V and 1 base at J, leaving 5 bases unmatched. The CDR3 DNA reads TGTGCCTGGAGCACGACAGGGTTTAACTATGGCTACACCTTC. This encodes CAWSTTGFNYGYTF.

V and J are TRBV2 and TRBJ1-4, with 7 positions matching TRBD1. V shed 6 bases and J 5 bases; nucleotides not matched to a gene: 9. CDR3 length: 15 amino acids. Per the germline V gene, CDR1 is SNHLY and CDR2 is FYNNEI. The CDR3 protein is CASRLNRGVNEKLFF. The CDR3, as DNA: TGTGCCAGCAGGCTCAACAGGGGAGTCAATGAAAAACTGTTTTTT.

The V and J genes are TRBV4-1 and TRBJ2-2, with TRBD1 as a possible D gene (5 bases). Germline CDR1 is MGHRA and CDR2 is YSYEKL. This CDR3 is built from 18 residues. With 0 bases removed from V and 4 bases from J, the gap between germline ends came to 18 bases. CDR3 amino acids: CASSQEWGSRPLTGELFF. The CDR3 region has the DNA TGCGCCAGCAGCCAAGAATGGGGCAGCAGACCGCTCACCGGGGAGCTGTTTTTT.

This rearrangement joins TRBV18 to TRBJ2-1, with D possibly being TRBD1 (6 bases). This CDR3 is 16 amino acids long. Deletions cut 3 bases from V and 5 bases from J, with 17 bases between. From germline, CDR1 is KGHSH and CDR2 LQKENI. This chain's CDR3 is CASSPQQGTQDNEQFF. CDR3 nucleotides: TGTGCCAGCTCACCCCAACAGGGTACCCAAGACAATGAGCAGTTCTTC.

The chain uses TRBV5-1 and TRBJ2-1; TRBD2 aligns across 9 bases. Trimming took 0 bases from V and 2 from J; bases not matched to a gene: 0. CDR3 length: 15 amino acids. Per the germline V gene, CDR1 is SGHRS and CDR2 is YFSETQ. The DNA for the CDR3 is TGCGCCAGCAGCTTGGAGCGGGGGGCCTACAATGAGCAGTTCTTC. Its translation: CASSLERGAYNEQFF. The full variable domain, in which reference TRBV5-1 and TRBJ2-1 provide the parts outside the CDR3, is KAGVTQTPRYLIKTRGQQVTLSCSPISGHRSVSWYQQTPGQGLQFLFEYFSETQRNKGNFPGRFSGRQFSNSRSEMNVSTLELGDSALYLCASSLERGAYNEQFFGPGTRLTVL.

J is TRBJ1-3 and V is TRBV7-2; 7 bases align to TRBD1. The CDR3 runs to 17 residues. V lost 5 bases to trimming and J lost 0 bases; unmatched junction nucleotides: 10. CDR1 is SGHTA, CDR2 FQGNSA, per germline. Here the CDR3 reads CASSKTGFASSGNTIYF. The CDR3 region has the DNA TGTGCCAGCAGCAAGACAGGGTTTGCCAGCTCTGGAAACACCATATATTTT.

The gene calls are TRBV4-3 and TRBJ2-3, with D hard to call. The ends were cut back, 5 bases at V and 0 bases at J, with 3 bases in the middle. Germline V gene lookup returns CDR1 LGHNA and CDR2 YSLEER. The CDR3 length is 12 residues. The DNA of the CDR3 is TGCGCCAGCAGCTCGAGCACAGATACGCAGTATTTT. It translates to CASSSSTDTQYF.

The genes are TRBV11-2 and TRBJ2-1; 8 bases align to TRBD2. The CDR3 runs 14 residues. From germline, CDR1 is SGHAT and CDR2 FQNNGV. V trimming: 8 bases; J trimming: 2 bases; junction bases outside the gene matches: 5. The CDR3 nucleotides read TGTGCCAGCGGGTTAGCGGGGACCTACAATGAGCAGTTCTTC. Protein sequence: CASGLAGTYNEQFF.

The rearrangement links TRBV10-3 to TRBJ1-5; D unresolved. Between the trimmed V and J ends, which lost 2 bases and 5 bases, there was a span of 13 bases. This CDR3 is 15 amino acids long. The germline gives CDR1 ENHRY, CDR2 SYGVKD. CDR3 sequence (DNA): TGTGCCATCAGTGAGATGAGGGCCGCGGATCAGCCCCAGCATTTT. The encoded protein is CAISEMRAADQPQHF.

The chain uses TRBV30 and TRBJ1-4, with D unresolved. CDR1 is GTSNPN, CDR2 SVGIG, per germline (reference sequence). V was clipped by 4 bases and J by 6 bases, with 12 bases between them. The CDR3 covers 13 residues. Written as DNA, the CDR3 is TGTGCCTGGAACTTCGACGCGGATGAAAAACTGTTTTTT. This sequence encodes CAWNFDADEKLFF.

The V and J genes are TRBV11-2 and TRBJ1-2; no reliable D call. The CDR3 extends over 13 amino acids. Germline V gene data show CDR1 as SGHAT and CDR2 as FQNNGV. Trimming removed 3 bases from V and 4 bases from J, with 9 bases in between. CDR3 in DNA: TGTGCCAGCAGCTTCACAGCAGCCTATGGCTACACCTTC. Its translation: CASSFTAAYGYTF.

This clone was seen a few times. The rearrangement uses TRBV3-1 (or the pseudogene TRBV3-2) and TRBJ1-2, with D possibly TRBD1 on 6 matching bases. This CDR3 has 14 amino acids. Trimming removed 3 bases at V and 3 bases at J, with 11 bases between. From germline, CDR1 is LGHDT and CDR2 YNNKEL (reference sequence). The DNA for the CDR3 is TGTGCCAGCAGCCAGAGGGACAACTACTATGGCTACACCTTC. This sequence encodes CASSQRDNYYGYTF.

This clone was detected a few times. V and J are TRBV25-1 and TRBJ2-7; 8 bases match TRBD1. The CDR3 is made up of 14 amino acids. V trimming: 6 bases; J trimming: 2 bases; junction bases outside the gene matches: 6. Germline CDR1 is MGHDK and CDR2 is SYGVNS. CDR3 nucleotides: TGTGCCAGCAGCCGGGACAGGAGTACCTACGAGCAGTACTTC. This gives the protein CASSRDRSTYEQYF.

The rearrangement joins TRBV29-1 to TRBJ2-1; TRBD1 aligns across 9 bases. V shed 1 base and J 5 bases; nucleotides not matched to a gene: 12. Germline CDR1 is SQVTM and CDR2 is ANQGSEA. The CDR3 spans 17 residues. The CDR3 loop is CSVEGHRGLFIDNEQFF. The CDR3 region has the DNA TGCAGCGTTGAAGGACACAGGGGGCTATTCATTGACAATGAGCAGTTCTTC.

This rearrangement joins TRBV13 to TRBJ2-3, with D possibly matching TRBD2 (6 bases). Germline V gives CDR1 PRHDT, CDR2 FYEKMQ (reference sequence). The CDR3 totals 13 residues. Trimming left V 4 bases short and J 14 bases short, with 19 bases between. For the CDR3, the DNA is TGTGCCAGCAGCTCCCTACCCGTGGAGGGCCTGTATTTT. It encodes CASSSLPVEGLYF.

V is TRBV27 and J is TRBJ2-2; TRBD1 matches at 10 bases. Germline loops: CDR1 MNHEY, CDR2 SMNVEV (reference sequence). V trimming: 4 bases; J trimming: 5 bases; junction bases outside the gene matches: 4. CDR3 length: 15 amino acids. The CDR3 DNA follows: TGTGCCAGCAGTTCCCGGGACAGGGGAACCGGGGAGCTGTTTTTT. Translated: CASSSRDRGTGELFF.

V usage is TRBV18 and J usage is TRBJ1-1; TRBD1 agrees at 7 bases. Trimming took 6 bases from V and 1 from J; bases not matched to a gene: 2. The CDR3 runs to 13 residues. Germline loops: CDR1 KGHSH, CDR2 LQKENI. CDR3 in DNA: TGTGCCAGCTCCGGGACAGCGAACACTGAAGCTTTCTTT. Residues: CASSGTANTEAFF. Using reference TRBV18 and TRBJ1-1 for the parts outside the CDR3, the full variable domain is NAGVMQNPRHLVRRRGQEARLRCSPMKGHSHVYWYRQLPEEGLKFMVYLQKENIIDESGMPKERFSAEFPKEGPSILRIQQVVRGDSAAYFCASSGTANTEAFFGQGTRLTVV.

The chain employs TRBV10-3 and TRBJ1-5; no definite D call. V lost 3 bases and J 0 bases, leaving 9 bases between the germline ends. Germline values: CDR1 ENHRY, CDR2 SYGVKD. CDR3 length: 15 amino acids. In DNA form, the CDR3 reads TGTGCCATCAGTGACGGATCGGGTAGCAATCAGCCCCAGCATTTT. Its protein is CAISDGSGSNQPQHF.

The rearrangement links TRBV6-5 to TRBJ1-1; TRBD1 agrees at 8 bases. V gave up 6 bases and J gave up 10 bases; unmatched junction bases: 13. Looked up from germline, CDR1 is MNHEY and CDR2 is SVGAGI. The CDR3 is made up of 14 amino acids. CDR3 sequence: CASSQSQGARRAFF. DNA for the CDR3: TGTGCCAGCAGCCAAAGTCAGGGGGCAAGACGAGCTTTCTTT.

The chain uses TRBV3-1 (or the pseudogene TRBV3-2) and TRBJ1-4; tentatively, D is TRBD1 (5 bases). This CDR3 comprises 14 residues. CDR1 and CDR2 (germline): LGHDT, YNNKEL (reference sequence). Trimming cost V 6 bases and J 7 bases, with 15 bases left between them. CDR3 region: CASRDQGRSEKLFF. CDR3 nucleotide sequence: TGTGCCAGCAGGGACCAGGGTCGTAGTGAAAAACTGTTTTTT.

This chain connects TRBV5-1 to TRBJ2-2, with 7 nucleotides matching TRBD2. Germline V CDR1 and CDR2: SGHRS, YFSETQ. With 0 bases clipped from V and 0 bases from J, the junction kept 5 bases outside the gene matches. The CDR3 runs to 17 residues. The CDR3 bases are TGCGCCAGCAGCTTGGGATCGGGGGGTACGAACACCGGGGAGCTGTTTTTT. Translating gives CASSLGSGGTNTGELFF.